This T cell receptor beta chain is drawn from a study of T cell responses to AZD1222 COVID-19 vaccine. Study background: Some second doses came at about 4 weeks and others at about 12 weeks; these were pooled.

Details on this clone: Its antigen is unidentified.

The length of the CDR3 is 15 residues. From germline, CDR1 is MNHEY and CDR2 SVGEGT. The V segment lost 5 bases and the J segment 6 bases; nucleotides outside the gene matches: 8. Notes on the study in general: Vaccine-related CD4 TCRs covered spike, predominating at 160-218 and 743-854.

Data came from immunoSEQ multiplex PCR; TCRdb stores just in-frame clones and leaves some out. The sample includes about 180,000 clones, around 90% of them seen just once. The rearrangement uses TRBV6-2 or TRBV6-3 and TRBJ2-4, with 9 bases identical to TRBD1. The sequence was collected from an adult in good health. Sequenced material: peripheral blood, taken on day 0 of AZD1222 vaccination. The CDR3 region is CASSATGGGRNIQYF. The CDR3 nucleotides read TGTGCCAGCAGTGCCACAGGGGGCGGGAGAAACATTCAGTACTTC.